Presented here are 21 T cell receptor beta chains from one specimen sequenced in a study of identifying expanded T cells in peripheral blood. Sequencing was performed with immunoSEQ multiplex PCR; in TCRdb, only in-frame clones are kept and a portion is missing. The table lists about 94,000 clones, 88% of them singletons. The specimen was blood. Receptors originate from a person aged 18 to 70 in good health.

The rearrangement links TRBV11-2 to TRBJ1-4; D is perhaps TRBD1 (6 bases). CDR3 length: 13 residues. With 8 bases removed from V and 7 bases from J, the gap between germline ends came to 14 bases. CDR1 is SGHAT, CDR2 FQNNGV, per germline. CDR3 sequence reads: CASLQGGGEKLFF. DNA for the CDR3: TGTGCCAGCCTACAGGGTGGAGGTGAAAAACTGTTTTTT.

This chain uses TRBV5-1 with TRBJ1-2; weak D call: TRBD1 (6 bases). CDR3 size: 13 residues. Trimming shortened V by 4 bases and J by 4 bases, and 11 bases separated the two germline ends. CDR1 is SGHRS and CDR2 is YFSETQ in the germline V gene. CDR3 nucleotide sequence: TGCGCCAGCAGCCCGGACAGCCCCTATGGCTACACCTTC. Its translation: CASSPDSPYGYTF.

The rearrangement uses TRBV27 and TRBJ2-3; TRBD2 might be the D (6 bases). V was shortened by 8 bases and J by 4 bases, with 22 bases between the two germline ends. The CDR3 is made up of 16 amino acids. Germline V gene sequence: CDR1 MNHEY, CDR2 SMNVEV (reference sequence). CDR3 amino acids: CASSRRVIPRADTQYF. The DNA of the CDR3 is TGTGCCAGCTCCAGGAGGGTTATCCCAAGGGCAGATACGCAGTATTTT.

This sequence joins TRBV27 and TRBJ2-5, with D perhaps TRBD1 (5 bases). Per germline, CDR1 MNHEY and CDR2 SMNVEV (reference sequence). V shed 0 bases and J shed 5 bases, with 16 bases lying between them. This CDR3 has 16 amino acids. The CDR3 here is CASSLSSQGPLETQYF. CDR3 nucleotides: TGTGCCAGCAGTTTATCGAGTCAGGGCCCCTTGGAGACCCAGTACTTC.

The chain joins TRBV6-5 to TRBJ1-1; D remains unclear. Per germline, CDR1 MNHEY and CDR2 SVGAGI. The CDR3 extends over 11 amino acids. The germline V and J ends were trimmed by 6 bases and 4 bases, with 6 bases remaining between them. The CDR3 coding sequence is TGTGCCAGCAGCTCTGCCACTGAAGCTTTCTTT. Protein: CASSSATEAFF.

V and J are TRBV2 and TRBJ2-5, with D possibly TRBD2 on 5 matching bases. Germline lookup yields CDR1 SNHLY and CDR2 FYNNEI. This CDR3 is 12 amino acids long. V lost 4 bases and J lost 4, with 7 bases in between. CDR3 in DNA: TGTGCCAGCAGTGCCGGGGTAGAGACCCAGTACTTC. Protein product: CASSAGVETQYF.

The chain joins TRBV2 to TRBJ1-1; D ambiguous. There are 15 residues in the CDR3. From germline, CDR1 is SNHLY and CDR2 FYNNEI. V lost 7 bases and J lost 1, with 16 bases in between. CDR3 sequence: CASTQSGTPNTEAFF. The CDR3 coding sequence is TGTGCCAGCACTCAAAGCGGCACCCCGAACACTGAAGCTTTCTTT.

The V gene is TRBV7-9, the J gene TRBJ1-5; D uncertain. Trimming removed 5 bases at V and 0 bases at J, with 11 bases between. CDR3 length: 15 amino acids. Germline V lookup: CDR1 SEHNR, CDR2 FQNEAQ (reference sequence). In DNA form, the CDR3 reads TGTGCCAGCAGCCTAGGAGAGGCTAGCAATCAGCCCCAGCATTTT. Its protein is CASSLGEASNQPQHF.

V usage is TRBV7-9 and J usage is TRBJ2-7; unclear D gene. Germline CDR1 reads SEHNR; CDR2 reads FQNEAQ (reference sequence). V shed 5 bases and J shed 3 bases, with 5 bases lying between them. This CDR3 is 11 amino acids long. The CDR3 here is CASSPDYEQYF. For the CDR3, the DNA is TGTGCCAGCAGCCCAGACTACGAGCAGTACTTC.

CDR3: CASSGGSTGHNEQFF. The CDR3 DNA sequence: TGTGCCAGCAGTGGGGGTTCGACAGGCCACAATGAGCAGTTCTTC. The chain is built from TRBV19 and TRBJ2-1, with D possibly matching TRBD1 (6 bases). CDR3 length equals 15 residues. Germline CDR1 reads LNHDA; CDR2 reads SQIVND (reference sequence). The germline V and J ends were trimmed by 9 bases and 5 bases, with 20 bases remaining between them. Using reference TRBV19 and TRBJ2-1 for the parts outside the CDR3, the full variable domain is DGGITQSPKYLFRKEGQNVTLSCEQNLNHDAMYWYRQDPGQGLRLIYYSQIVNDFQKGDIAEGYSVSREKKESFPLTVTSAQKNPTAFYLCASSGGSTGHNEQFFGPGTRLTVL.

The chain carries TRBV7-7 and TRBJ2-1; TRBD1 aligns across 12 bases. The V gene's germline CDR1 is SSHAT and CDR2 FNYEAQ (reference sequence). The CDR3 consists of 16 residues. The J segment lost 8 bases and the V segment lost 1 base, leaving 6 bases of the junction unmatched. CDR3 in amino acids: CASSLGGTGGFDEQFF. The CDR3 DNA reads TGTGCCAGCAGCTTAGGCGGGACAGGGGGCTTTGATGAGCAGTTCTTC.

This clone was detected a few times. This sequence joins TRBV6-4 and TRBJ2-2; TRBD2 matches at 11 bases. CDR3 size: 17 residues. CDR1 is MRHNA and CDR2 is SNTAGT in the germline V gene. V lost 3 bases and J lost 3; bases outside the gene matches: 6. The CDR3 DNA sequence: TGTGCCAGCAGTGAACTAGCGGGAGAGGTACACACCGGGGAGCTGTTTTTT. This encodes CASSELAGEVHTGELFF.

The chain couples TRBV27 to TRBJ1-1; D unresolved. V was clipped by 5 bases and J by 0 bases, with 16 bases between them. From germline, CDR1 is MNHEY and CDR2 SMNVEV (reference sequence). This CDR3 spans 16 amino acids. The CDR3 nucleotides read TGTGCCAGCAGTACCACAGACCGCGAAATGAACACTGAAGCTTTCTTT. It codes for CASSTTDREMNTEAFF.

J is TRBJ2-5 and V is TRBV19; 13 bases align to TRBD2. Trimming removed 10 bases from V and 1 base from J; junction bases left unmatched: 12. This CDR3 is built from 17 residues. Germline V gene data show CDR1 as LNHDA and CDR2 as SQIVND (reference sequence). CDR3 loop: CATTRTSGGQIQETQYF. CDR3 sequence (DNA): TGTGCCACTACCCGGACTAGCGGGGGCCAAATCCAAGAGACCCAGTACTTC.

The rearrangement uses TRBV12-5 and TRBJ2-6, with a possible D match to TRBD1 (5 bases). Deletions cut 5 bases from V and 5 bases from J, with 22 bases between. Germline CDR1 and CDR2: LGHNT and FRNRAP. The CDR3 is 18 amino acids. As DNA, the CDR3 is TGTGCTAGTGGTCCACTCTCTGCAGGACAAAGTCGGGCCAACGTCCTGACTTTC. It specifies CASGPLSAGQSRANVLTF.

The J gene is TRBJ1-1, the V gene TRBV10-3; D perhaps matches TRBD1 (6 bases). Looked up from germline, CDR1 is ENHRY and CDR2 is SYGVKD. The CDR3 extends over 14 amino acids. Trimming removed 3 bases at V and 0 bases at J, with 8 bases between. In DNA form, the CDR3 reads TGTGCCATCAGTGAAGGACAGCTGAACACTGAAGCTTTCTTT. Its translation is CAISEGQLNTEAFF.

The chain uses TRBV5-6 and TRBJ2-7, with 9 bases matching TRBD2. The length of the CDR3 is 15 residues. Germline CDR1 is SGHDT and CDR2 is YYEEEE. Trimming took 2 bases from V and 3 from J; bases not matched to a gene: 6. The chain's CDR3 is CASSFAASGDYEQYF. For the CDR3, the DNA is TGTGCCAGCAGCTTCGCGGCTAGCGGGGACTACGAGCAGTACTTC.

This clone was observed a few times. The V gene is TRBV11-2, the J gene TRBJ1-1; 10 bases are shared with TRBD1. The V and J ends lost 4 bases and 1 base, in that order; junction bases with no gene match: 9. CDR3 length: 17 residues. Per the germline V gene, CDR1 is SGHAT and CDR2 is FQNNGV. The CDR3 reads CASSSRTGGQKNTEAFF. In DNA form, the CDR3 reads TGTGCCAGCAGCTCCCGGACAGGGGGACAAAAGAACACTGAAGCTTTCTTT.

The CDR3 sequence: CASSTGALPGANVLTF. CDR3 sequence (DNA): TGTGCCAGTAGTACGGGGGCGCTCCCCGGGGCCAACGTCCTGACTTTC. The chain combines TRBV19 with TRBJ2-6; either TRBD1 or TRBD2 may fit D (6 bases each). The CDR3 totals 16 residues. CDR1 LNHDA and CDR2 SQIVND come from the germline V gene (reference sequence). V was trimmed by 4 bases and J by 4 bases, leaving 14 bases between them.

The J gene is TRBJ1-1, the V gene TRBV10-3, with TRBD1 matching 7 bases. The CDR3 length is 13 residues. The V gene end was trimmed by 6 bases and the J gene end by 3 bases; junction bases not matched to a gene: 4. The germline V gene has CDR1 ENHRY and CDR2 SYGVKD. The CDR3 DNA follows: TGTGCCATCAGACGACAGGGTGACACTGAAGCTTTCTTT. This translates into CAIRRQGDTEAFF.

This clone was detected only once. V usage is TRBV5-6 and J usage is TRBJ1-2; the D is unclear. The CDR3 extends over 13 amino acids. Germline values: CDR1 SGHDT, CDR2 YYEEEE. Trimming pared 4 bases from V and 4 bases from J, leaving 11 bases between. The CDR3 loop is CASSLPGGYGYTF. CDR3 in DNA: TGTGCCAGCAGCCTACCCGGTGGCTATGGCTACACCTTC.